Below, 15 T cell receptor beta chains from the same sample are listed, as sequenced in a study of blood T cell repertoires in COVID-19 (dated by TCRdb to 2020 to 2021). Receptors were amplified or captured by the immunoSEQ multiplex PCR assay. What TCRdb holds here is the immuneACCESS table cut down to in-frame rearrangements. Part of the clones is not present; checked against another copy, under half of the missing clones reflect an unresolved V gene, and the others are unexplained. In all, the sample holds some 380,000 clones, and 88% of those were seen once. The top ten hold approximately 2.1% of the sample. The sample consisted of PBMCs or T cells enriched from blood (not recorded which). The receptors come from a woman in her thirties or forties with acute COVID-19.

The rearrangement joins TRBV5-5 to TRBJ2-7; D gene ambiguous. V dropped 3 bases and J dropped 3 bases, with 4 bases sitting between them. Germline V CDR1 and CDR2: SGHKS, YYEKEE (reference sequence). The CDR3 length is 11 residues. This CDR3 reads CASSSRYEQYF. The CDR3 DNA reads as TGTGCCAGCAGCTCCCGCTACGAGCAGTACTTC.

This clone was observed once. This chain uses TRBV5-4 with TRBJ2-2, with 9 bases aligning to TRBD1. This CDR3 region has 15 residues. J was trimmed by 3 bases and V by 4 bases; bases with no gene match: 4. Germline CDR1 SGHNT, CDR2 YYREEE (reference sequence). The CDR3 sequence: CASSRDRGDTGELFF. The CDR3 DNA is TGTGCCAGCAGCCGCGACAGGGGGGACACCGGGGAGCTGTTTTTT.

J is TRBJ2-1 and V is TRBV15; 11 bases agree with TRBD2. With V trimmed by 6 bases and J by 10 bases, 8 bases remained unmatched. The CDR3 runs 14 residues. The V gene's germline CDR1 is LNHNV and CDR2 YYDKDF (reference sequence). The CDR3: CATRIAGGHREQFF. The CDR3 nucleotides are TGTGCCACCAGGATAGCGGGGGGGCACCGGGAGCAGTTCTTC.

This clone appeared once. The CDR3 protein is CASSPGGSNQPQHF. The CDR3 coding sequence is TGTGCCAGCAGCCCAGGGGGTAGCAATCAGCCCCAGCATTTT. The V and J genes are TRBV6-5 and TRBJ1-5; 7 bases agree with TRBD1. Trimming at V came to 6 bases and at J to 0 bases, leaving 2 bases not matched to a gene. The CDR3 is 14 amino acids. Germline values: CDR1 MNHEY, CDR2 SVGAGI.

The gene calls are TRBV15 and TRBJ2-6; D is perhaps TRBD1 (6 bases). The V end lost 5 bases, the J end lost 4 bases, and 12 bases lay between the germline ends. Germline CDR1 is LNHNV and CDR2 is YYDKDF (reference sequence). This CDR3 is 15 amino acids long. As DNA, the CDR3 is TGTGCCACCAGCCTGGCAGGGGTCGGGGCCAACGTCCTGACTTTC. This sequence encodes CATSLAGVGANVLTF.

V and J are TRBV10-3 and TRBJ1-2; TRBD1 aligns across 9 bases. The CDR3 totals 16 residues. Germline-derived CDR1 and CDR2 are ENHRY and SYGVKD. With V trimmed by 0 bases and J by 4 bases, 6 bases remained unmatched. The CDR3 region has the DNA TGTGCCATCAGTGAGTCGGTCTCGGGACAGGGCTATGGCTACACCTTC. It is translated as CAISESVSGQGYGYTF.

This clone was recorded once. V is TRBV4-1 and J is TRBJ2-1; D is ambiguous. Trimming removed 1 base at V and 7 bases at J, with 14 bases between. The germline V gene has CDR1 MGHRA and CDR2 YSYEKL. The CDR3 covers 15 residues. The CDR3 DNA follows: TGCGCCAGCAGCCAAGTTCCGAGTGTAGTAAATGAGCAGTTCTTC. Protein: CASSQVPSVVNEQFF.

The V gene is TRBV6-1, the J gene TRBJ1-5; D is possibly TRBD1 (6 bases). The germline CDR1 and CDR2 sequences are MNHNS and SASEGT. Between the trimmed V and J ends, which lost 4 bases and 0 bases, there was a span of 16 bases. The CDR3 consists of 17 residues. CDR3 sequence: CASSGKFGTLSNQPQHF. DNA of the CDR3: TGTGCCAGCAGTGGCAAATTTGGGACACTTAGCAATCAGCCCCAGCATTTT.

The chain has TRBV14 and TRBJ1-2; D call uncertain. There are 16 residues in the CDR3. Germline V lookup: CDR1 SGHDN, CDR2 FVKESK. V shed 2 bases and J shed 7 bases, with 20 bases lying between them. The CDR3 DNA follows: TGTGCCAGCAGCCAATATTCGGGAGAAAATTTTAGTGGCTACACCTTC. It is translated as CASSQYSGENFSGYTF.

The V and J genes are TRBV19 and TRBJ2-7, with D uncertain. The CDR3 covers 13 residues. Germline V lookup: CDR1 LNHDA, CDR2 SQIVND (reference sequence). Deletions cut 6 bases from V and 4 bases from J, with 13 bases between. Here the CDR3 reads CASRTEPGYEQYF. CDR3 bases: TGTGCCAGTAGGACGGAGCCGGGTTACGAGCAGTACTTC.

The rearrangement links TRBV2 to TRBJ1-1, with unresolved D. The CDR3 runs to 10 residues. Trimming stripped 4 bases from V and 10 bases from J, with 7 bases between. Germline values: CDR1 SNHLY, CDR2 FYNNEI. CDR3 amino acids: CASSVGRAFF. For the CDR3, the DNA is TGTGCCAGCAGTGTCGGGAGAGCTTTCTTT.

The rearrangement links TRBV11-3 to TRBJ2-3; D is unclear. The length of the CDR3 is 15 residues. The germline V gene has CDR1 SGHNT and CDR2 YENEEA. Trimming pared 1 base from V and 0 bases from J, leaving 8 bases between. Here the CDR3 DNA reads TGTGCCAGCAGCTTAGGGGCCCACAGCACAGATACGCAGTATTTT. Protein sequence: CASSLGAHSTDTQYF.

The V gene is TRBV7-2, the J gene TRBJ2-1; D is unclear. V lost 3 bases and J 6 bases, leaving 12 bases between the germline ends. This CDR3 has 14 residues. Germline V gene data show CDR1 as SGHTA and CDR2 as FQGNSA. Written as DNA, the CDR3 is TGTGCCAGCAGCTTTAAGGTGAGGTTCAATGAGCAGTTCTTC. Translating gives CASSFKVRFNEQFF.

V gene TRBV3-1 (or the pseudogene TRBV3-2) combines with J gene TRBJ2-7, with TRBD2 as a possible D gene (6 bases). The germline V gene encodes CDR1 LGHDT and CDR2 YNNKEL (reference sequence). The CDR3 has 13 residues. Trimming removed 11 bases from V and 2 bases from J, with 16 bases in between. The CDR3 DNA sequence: TGTGCCGCGGGGCCCGGCGGCCCCTACGAGCAGTACTTC. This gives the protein CAAGPGGPYEQYF.

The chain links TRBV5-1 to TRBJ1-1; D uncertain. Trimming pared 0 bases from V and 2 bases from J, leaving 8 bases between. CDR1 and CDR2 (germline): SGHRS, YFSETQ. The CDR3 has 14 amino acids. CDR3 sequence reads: CASSLDPTNTEAFF. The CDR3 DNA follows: TGCGCCAGCAGCTTGGACCCAACTAACACTGAAGCTTTCTTT.